Reported below is one TCR beta chain. Its antigen remains unknown. Some clones are missing from TCRdb's copy, which holds only in-frame ones; the method was immunoSEQ multiplex PCR. The sample includes fewer than 90,000 clones, 85% of them seen just once. Excluded were patients having autoimmune disease history or systemic immunosuppression. The data stem from a study of OX40 agonist ivuxolimab in advanced cancers. Study as a whole: Allowance was made for prior anti-PD-1, anti-PD-L1 or anti-CTLA-4 therapy, and roughly 40% had some.

In germline, CDR1 is GTSNPN, CDR2 SVGIG (reference sequence). The CDR3 totals 16 residues. V was pared by 3 bases and J by 0 bases, with 12 bases between. Whole-study results and caveats: The antigen specificity of the peripheral T cells (those that were expanded) was not determined. In CD8+ T cells, expanded clones were on average more numerous than in CD4+.

The source of this sequence is an adult with an advanced solid tumor such as melanoma, head and neck, liver or kidney cancer. J is TRBJ1-6 and V is TRBV30, with D possibly TRBD1 on 5 matching bases. The source was CD4+ or CD8+ T cells sorted from blood, collected in a trial of the OX40 agonist ivuxolimab. CDR3 coding DNA: TGTGCCTGGAGGGGTCCAGGGAGCTCCTATAATTCACCCCTCCACTTT. Its protein is CAWRGPGSSYNSPLHF.